Presented here are 25 T cell receptor beta chains from one specimen sequenced in a study of beta chain features in type 1 diabetes. Study findings and constraints: Type 1 diabetes patients had moderately but significantly shorter TCRB CDR3s in all four CD4+ subsets.

Sequenced material consisted of expressed TCRB transcripts (all of the isolated RNA was reverse transcribed). TCRdb's copy holds only in-frame clones and misses some; the assay was immunoSEQ multiplex PCR. The table includes about 390,000 clones, around 10% detected once. These receptors lack a known antigen. Sequenced: central memory CD4+ T cells from blood. These receptors were obtained from a man aged 30 to 39 with type 1 diabetes.

V gene TRBV7-9 combines with J gene TRBJ2-3, with TRBD2 as a possible D gene (6 bases). Germline V lookup: CDR1 SEHNR, CDR2 FQNEAQ (reference sequence). Deletions cut 10 bases from V and 4 bases from J, with 18 bases between. This CDR3 has 14 residues. CDR3 amino acids: CATGRELRADTQYF. DNA of the CDR3: TGTGCCACCGGCCGGGAGTTAAGGGCAGATACGCAGTATTTT.

This clone has a handful of counts. The missing conserved phenylalanine or tryptophan at the end of this CDR3 makes a read error likely. Because the CDR3's place on the DNA is in doubt, the DNA is left out and the CDR3 is given as listed by TCRdb. The rearrangement joins TRBV28 to TRBJ1-5. The CDR3 is 13 amino acids in total, end residues counted. The germline V gene has CDR1 MDHEN and CDR2 SYDVKM. The CDR3 loop is CASSSTRDAFASI.

At least ten counts were recorded for this clone. The V gene is TRBV11-2, the J gene TRBJ2-2, with D tentatively TRBD2 (7 bases). Germline CDR1 SGHAT, CDR2 FQNNGV. V lost 5 bases to trimming and J lost 7 bases, with 17 bases between them. This CDR3 has 15 residues. CDR3 sequence (DNA): TGTGCCAGCAGCCTCCGGGGGGCCAGAGGCGGGGAGCTGTTTTTT. It codes for CASSLRGARGGELFF.

J is TRBJ2-6 and V is TRBV6-1; a weak D match, TRBD2 (5 bases). V was pared by 5 bases and J by 0 bases, with 8 bases between. Germline V gene lookup returns CDR1 MNHNS and CDR2 SASEGT. The CDR3 runs 15 residues. CDR3 coding DNA: TGTGCCAGCAGTACCGGGAACTCTGGGGCCAACGTCCTGACTTTC. Residues: CASSTGNSGANVLTF.

The sample holds a few counts of this clone. The chain employs TRBV7-2 and TRBJ1-2, with D hard to call. CDR3 length equals 14 residues. Trimming pared 4 bases from V and 6 bases from J, leaving 15 bases between. CDR1 and CDR2 from the germline V gene are SGHTA and FQGNSA. CDR3 sequence (DNA): TGTGCCAGCAGCTCCATCTCGGCTGGCGATGGCTACACCTTC. This sequence encodes CASSSISAGDGYTF.

The J gene is TRBJ1-2, the V gene TRBV19, with a tentative D call TRBD1 (6 bases). Germline CDR1 reads LNHDA; CDR2 reads SQIVND (reference sequence). V lost 5 bases and J lost 1, with 14 bases in between. The CDR3 covers 15 residues. The CDR3 DNA reads TGTGCCAGTAGTTCCGGACAGATGAGTAACTATGGCTACACCTTC. Translated: CASSSGQMSNYGYTF.

The table lists this clone with a few counts. The chain couples TRBV27 to TRBJ2-3, with 8 positions matching TRBD1. The CDR3 totals 15 residues. Germline V gene lookup returns CDR1 MNHEY and CDR2 SMNVEV (reference sequence). J was trimmed by 1 base and V by 6 bases; bases with no gene match: 6. The CDR3 coding sequence is TGTGCCAGCAGCGAACAGGGGGTGGGCACAGATACGCAGTATTTT. It is translated as CASSEQGVGTDTQYF.

This clone was seen more than once but under ten times. The chain joins TRBV7-6 to TRBJ1-1; D is unresolved. V gave up 3 bases and J gave up 1 base, with 12 bases separating them. The CDR3 is 15 residues long. Germline-derived CDR1 and CDR2 are SGHVS and FNYEAQ. CDR3 in amino acids: CASSFILRRNTEAFF. CDR3 DNA sequence: TGTGCCAGCAGCTTTATCTTGCGTCGGAACACTGAAGCTTTCTTT.

V gene TRBV7-9 combines with J gene TRBJ1-2; D is ambiguous. Trimming removed 1 base from V and 4 bases from J, with 7 bases in between. CDR3 length: 13 residues. Germline CDR1 and CDR2: SEHNR and FQNEAQ (reference sequence). The CDR3 here is CASSLDGSYGYTF. The CDR3 DNA reads as TGTGCCAGCAGCTTAGACGGCAGCTATGGCTACACCTTC.

This clone was seen many times. In the same sample, other DNA sequences code for this CDR3. In nucleotides, the CDR3 is TGTGCCATCAGTGAGGGACAGAACTATGGCTACACCTTC. Its protein product is CAISEGQNYGYTF. V gene TRBV10-3 combines with J gene TRBJ1-2; D may be TRBD1 (6 bases). The CDR3 covers 13 residues. The V and J ends lost 2 bases and 2 bases respectively, with 6 bases between them. Germline V CDR1 and CDR2: ENHRY, SYGVKD.

The rearrangement links TRBV4-3 to TRBJ1-6; the D is unclear. Looked up from germline, CDR1 is LGHNA and CDR2 is YSLEER. The CDR3 sequence is 14 residues long. The V end lost 6 bases, the J end lost 7 bases, and 13 bases lay between the germline ends. The CDR3 protein is CASSLSLMNSPLHF. The CDR3 nucleotides are TGCGCCAGCAGTCTCTCTTTGATGAATTCACCCCTCCACTTT.

The chain carries TRBV18 and TRBJ2-2; no definite D call. Germline assignment: CDR1 KGHSH and CDR2 LQKENI. V gave up 1 base and J gave up 0 bases, with 9 bases separating them. The CDR3 loop spans 16 amino acids. DNA for the CDR3: TGTGCCAGCTCACCACGTATGGGCACGAACACCGGGGAGCTGTTTTTT. It translates to CASSPRMGTNTGELFF.

The table lists this clone with a few counts. The rearrangement joins TRBV25-1 to TRBJ1-1; TRBD1 might be the D (5 bases). Trimming left V 1 base short and J 4 bases short, with 19 bases between. Germline V gives CDR1 MGHDK, CDR2 SYGVNS. The CDR3 loop spans 17 amino acids. The CDR3 protein is CASSESPPGGEGTEAFF. DNA of the CDR3: TGTGCCAGCAGTGAATCTCCGCCAGGAGGGGAAGGCACTGAAGCTTTCTTT.

The chain is built from TRBV6-5 and TRBJ2-1; D remains unclear. This CDR3 has 13 residues. V shed 0 bases and J shed 7 bases, with 7 bases lying between them. Germline V CDR1 and CDR2: MNHEY, SVGAGI. The CDR3 protein is CASSYSSGNEQFF. CDR3 in DNA: TGTGCCAGCAGTTACTCTAGTGGTAATGAGCAGTTCTTC.

This rearrangement joins TRBV11-3 to TRBJ2-5; 7 nucleotides match TRBD1. V lost 5 bases, J lost 4 bases, and 10 bases stayed unmatched. The CDR3 spans 15 residues. The V gene's germline CDR1 is SGHNT and CDR2 YENEEA. Here the CDR3 reads CASSLTGTRTETQYF. CDR3 nucleotide sequence: TGTGCCAGCAGCCTGACAGGGACCCGAACAGAGACCCAGTACTTC.

Remarks on this clone: Different DNA sequences within this sample yield the same CDR3. This chain joins TRBV7-9 and TRBJ1-5; D not resolved. Trimming shortened V by 1 base and J by 6 bases, and 4 bases separated the two germline ends. The CDR3 has 12 amino acids. Germline CDR1 is SEHNR and CDR2 is FQNEAQ (reference sequence). CDR3 residues: CASSLDGQPQHF. The CDR3 DNA sequence: TGTGCCAGCAGCTTAGACGGTCAGCCCCAGCATTTT.

The chain combines TRBV4-1 with TRBJ2-7, with 10 nucleotides matching TRBD2. Germline CDR1 MGHRA, CDR2 YSYEKL. With 1 base clipped from V and 2 bases from J, the junction kept 8 bases outside the gene matches. There are 17 residues in the CDR3. The CDR3 DNA reads TGCGCCAGCAGCCAAGGCTTAGCGGGAGGAGGTCCCTACGAGCAGTACTTC. It translates to CASSQGLAGGGPYEQYF.

This rearrangement joins TRBV4-1 to TRBJ2-2; a possible D gene is TRBD1 (6 bases). This CDR3 comprises 16 residues. Germline CDR1 is MGHRA and CDR2 is YSYEKL. Deletions cut 4 bases from V and 4 bases from J, with 16 bases between. The CDR3 sequence is CASSRTATGSTGELFF. CDR3 bases: TGCGCCAGCAGCCGAACCGCCACAGGGAGCACCGGGGAGCTGTTTTTT.

The chain joins TRBV4-1 to TRBJ1-2; no clear D. The germline CDR1 and CDR2 sequences are MGHRA and YSYEKL. Trimming left V 0 bases short and J 4 bases short, with 6 bases between. CDR3 length: 13 residues. The CDR3 region has the DNA TGCGCCAGCAGCCAAGACCCTTCCTATGGCTACACCTTC. As protein: CASSQDPSYGYTF.

This clone showed up just a few times. This sample includes further DNA sequences coding for the same CDR3. As DNA, the CDR3 is TGCGCCAGCAGCTTGGGGGGGTACGAGCAGTACTTC. Translated, it gives CASSLGGYEQYF. The rearrangement joins TRBV5-1 to TRBJ2-7; D possibly matches TRBD1 or TRBD2 (5 bases each). Trimming left V 0 bases short and J 4 bases short, with 5 bases between. CDR1 SGHRS and CDR2 YFSETQ come from the germline V gene. The CDR3 sequence is 12 residues long.

This clone was detected a few times. The chain employs TRBV29-1 and TRBJ1-1; D is perhaps TRBD1 (5 bases). Trimming took off 7 bases at V and 1 base at J, with 10 bases between the two ends. CDR3 length: 12 amino acids. Germline CDR1 and CDR2: SQVTM and ANQGSEA. The DNA for the CDR3 is TGCAGCGCCTTTAGGGGGAACACTGAAGCTTTCTTT. It is translated as CSAFRGNTEAFF.

The chain recombines TRBV2 with TRBJ1-5; D unclear. With 4 bases removed from V and 6 bases from J, the gap between germline ends came to 4 bases. The CDR3 is 11 amino acids. From germline, CDR1 is SNHLY and CDR2 FYNNEI. CDR3 protein: CASSAGQPQHF. In nucleotides, the CDR3 is TGTGCCAGCAGTGCGGGTCAGCCCCAGCATTTT.

The V and J genes are TRBV9 and TRBJ2-2, with TRBD2 matching over 9 bases. With V trimmed by 3 bases and J by 5 bases, 5 bases remained unmatched. Germline V gives CDR1 SGDLS, CDR2 YYNGEE. The CDR3 is 15 residues long. The CDR3 bases are TGTGCCAGCAGCGGCAGACTAGCGGCTACCGGGGAGCTGTTTTTT. It encodes CASSGRLAATGELFF.

This clone has a handful of counts. The chain uses TRBV9 and TRBJ2-7; 8 bases match TRBD2. CDR3 length equals 15 residues. Losses at the gene ends were 2 bases for V and 6 bases for J; bases not matched to a gene: 10. Germline V gene data show CDR1 as SGDLS and CDR2 as YYNGEE. CDR3 coding DNA: TGTGCCAGCAGCGTTTCTGCGGGAGGAGAAGGCGAGCAGTACTTC. This encodes CASSVSAGGEGEQYF.

This clone occurred a few times. This chain uses TRBV28 with TRBJ2-1; 16 bases are a match to TRBD2. V lost 8 bases, J lost 2 bases, and 9 bases stayed unmatched. Germline lookup yields CDR1 MDHEN and CDR2 SYDVKM. The CDR3 length is 18 residues. The CDR3 protein is CASGMVGLAGGPYNEQFF. The DNA of the CDR3 is TGTGCCAGCGGCATGGTGGGACTAGCGGGAGGGCCCTACAATGAGCAGTTCTTC.